This entry concerns a single TCR beta chain. The same CDR3 arises from other DNA sequences in this sample as well. The CDR3 sequence is 14 residues long. The V and J ends lost 3 bases and 3 bases, in that order; junction bases with no gene match: 4. Germline V CDR1 and CDR2: SEHNR, FQNEAQ (reference sequence). The method was immunoSEQ multiplex PCR; TCRdb's version includes in-frame clones alone and lacks a portion of them. The sample lists 25,000 to 30,000 clones; 85% to 95% were seen once. These data belong to a study of T cell changes during pregnancy in multiple sclerosis. The chain couples TRBV7-9 to TRBJ1-1, with TRBD1 matching 7 bases. The TCR was taken from a female donor with multiple sclerosis, enrolled in a pregnancy study. The sequencing here drew on CD8+ T cells from peripheral blood mononuclear cells, taken before pregnancy. The CDR3 region is CASSLGQGDTEAFF. The CDR3 DNA follows: TGTGCCAGCAGCTTGGGCCAGGGGGACACTGAAGCTTTCTTT.